The rows below give T cell receptor beta chains drawn from one sample of a study of T cell repertoires in ileal Crohn's disease. Profiled with immunoSEQ multiplex PCR; TCRdb holds only in-frame clones, not every one. Among over 15,000 clones listed, approximately 72% were seen once. Sequenced material: ileal tissue. Receptors originate from an adult with Crohn's disease. Each CDR3 is given with its conserved first and last residue. D genes are given only for firm matches. A row's size may be missing; if present it is once, few, many or a size class.

J	D	V	size	DNA	CDR3
TRBJ2-2	TRBD2	TRBV4-1	.	TGCGCCAGCAGGTGGAGGAGCGGGGGGTCCAACACCGGGGAGCTGTTTTTT	CASRWRSGGSNTGELFF
TRBJ2-7	TRBD1	TRBV19	.	TGTGCCAGTAGTACCATCGATCTTGGGACAGCAGAGCAGTACTTC	CASSTIDLGTAEQYF
TRBJ1-2	.	TRBV2	.	TGTGCCAGCAGTGTGGATCGGGGTTACCGCAACTATGGCTACACCTTC	CASSVDRGYRNYGYTF
TRBJ2-3	TRBD2	TRBV29-1	.	TGCAGCGTTTGGGCTAGCGGGAGAAGGGGAGATACGCAGTATTTT	CSVWASGRRGDTQYF
TRBJ1-2	TRBD1	TRBV5-4	.	TGTGCCAGCAGCCCCGACAGGGTCTGGGGCGGCTACACCTTC	CASSPDRVWGGYTF
TRBJ1-5	.	TRBV15	.	TGTGCCACCAGCAGAGGTCAATCTCGGCAGCCCCAGCATTTT	CATSRGQSRQPQHF
TRBJ1-2	.	TRBV2	.	TGTGCCAGCAGTGACGGGGGGACTATGGACTATGGCTACACCTTC	CASSDGGTMDYGYTF
TRBJ1-2	.	TRBV15	.	TGTGCCACCAGCAGAGATCTCGAGTTTTCTAACTATGGCTACACCTTC	CATSRDLEFSNYGYTF
TRBJ1-1	.	TRBV30	.	TGTGCCTGGAGCCCCTCCGGAGGGATATACACTGAAGCTTTCTTT	CAWSPSGGIYTEAFF
TRBJ2-7	TRBD2	TRBV6-1	.	TGTGCCAGCAGTGAACTTGGGACTAGCGGGAGGGCCTACGAGCAGTACTTC	CASSELGTSGRAYEQYF
TRBJ2-1	TRBD1	TRBV6-1	.	TGTGCCAGCAGCGTAACAGGGGCCAATGAGCAGTTCTTC	CASSVTGANEQFF
TRBJ2-7	.	TRBV11-2	.	TGTGCCAGCAGCCTCGACCTACGAGGGTCCGAGCAGTACTTC	CASSLDLRGSEQYF
TRBJ2-7	TRBD2	TRBV4-3	.	TGCGCCAGCAGCCAAGAAGCGGGGGGCTCCTACGAGCAGTACTTC	CASSQEAGGSYEQYF
TRBJ2-7	.	TRBV4-1	few	TGCGCCAGCAGCCCTTCGCCCGGGAGCTACGAGCAGTACTTC	CASSPSPGSYEQYF
TRBJ1-2	.	TRBV15	.	TGTGCCACCAGCCCCCGCACCACAGGGAGTGGCTACACCTTC	CATSPRTTGSGYTF
TRBJ1-1	TRBD1	TRBV18	.	TGTGCCAGCTCACGAAGGGGGCGACCGGGACAGGAGACGAACACTGAAGCTTTCTTT	CASSRRGRPGQETNTEAFF
TRBJ2-7	TRBD1	TRBV10-1	.	TGCGCCAGCAGACGACAGGGTATCCTACGAGGGCAGTACTTC	CASRRQGILRGQYF